This T cell receptor beta chain was recovered during a study of identical twins. TCRdb re-derived calls from the 5' RACE reads in MiXCR, one entry per CDR3 protein. This table has hundreds of thousands of distinct CDR3 sequences, approximately 8% appearing once. V was trimmed by 4 bases and J by 0 bases, leaving 13 bases between them. There are 16 residues in the CDR3. Looked up from germline, CDR1 is SGHRS and CDR2 is YFSETQ. These data were likewise used in another study, on yellow fever vaccine responses in identical twins.

Sequencing was performed on memory (CD45RO+) T cells sorted from blood. The clonotype comes from a woman younger than 35 in good health. The gene calls are TRBV5-1 and TRBJ2-2, with a tentative D call TRBD1 (6 bases). The CDR3 protein is CASSPGHRSNTGELFF. In DNA, the CDR3 is TGCGCCAGCAGCCCGGGACACCGCTCGAACACCGGGGAGCTGTTTTTT. The full variable domain, in which reference TRBV5-1 and TRBJ2-2 provide the parts outside the CDR3, is KAGVTQTPRYLIKTRGQQVTLSCSPISGHRSVSWYQQTPGQGLQFLFEYFSETQRNKGNFPGRFSGRQFSNSRSEMNVSTLELGDSALYLCASSPGHRSNTGELFFGEGSRLTVL.